One T cell receptor (beta chain) is described in this entry. Its matching antigen is unknown. TCRdb ran MiXCR on the RACE reads and lists one entry per CDR3 protein. The top ten hold around 2.8% of the sample, which has some 110,000 distinct CDR3 sequences, less than 40% seen once. This record comes from a study of human T cells and chemical hapten exposure. Time point defined: patch test 3, about 24 weeks after DPC sensitization. Sample treatment: therapeutic diphenylcyclopropenone sensitization with weekly scalp DPC. Germline CDR1 DFQATT, CDR2 SNEGSKA (reference sequence). This CDR3 comprises 15 residues. V was clipped by 3 bases and J by 2 bases; unmatched bases: 3. General study findings and limits: Among TCRs, those above 1 in 1000 frequency were unaffected by DPC sensitization.

The genes are TRBV20-1 and TRBJ2-3; 12 bases match TRBD2. The sequence was obtained from a man aged 35 to 55 with alopecia areata. Some clones in this sample may be carry-over from other donors' samples. The specimen was whole blood, collected in connection with sensitization to the hapten diphenylcyclopropenone (DPC). CDR3 bases: TGCAGTGCTAGGCTAGCGGGAGGGCCCACAGATACGCAGTATTTT. It yields the protein CSARLAGGPTDTQYF.